A single TCR beta chain is shown here with its context. Its antigen is as yet unknown. The data originate from a study of cytomegalovirus exposure and HLA in healthy donors. The PCR employed 60 Vbeta primers together with 13 Jbeta primers. Measured with immunoSEQ multiplex PCR; TCRdb has only the in-frame clones, and not every one. The sample has 160,000 or so clones, about 72% seen once. Broader study findings: Among TCR sequences, most were rare, though some public TCRs appeared in many donors.

This CDR3 contains 15 residues. Sequencing used PBMCs. The receptor's source is a man in his 60s in good health and CMV-seronegative. The chain links TRBV21-1 to TRBJ2-7; the table's D gene call, TRBD2, was not cross checked with the DNA. TRBV21-1 is described as a pseudogene. CDR3 residues: CASSKGAGGLYEQYF. CDR3 bases: TGTGCCAGCAGCAAAGGAGCGGGAGGGCTCTACGAGCAGTACTTC.